This T cell receptor beta chain was sequenced for a study of patients and donors after allogeneic stem cell transplantation. TCRdb used MiXCR to reprocess the RT-PCR reads, holding one entry per CDR3 protein. The repertoire consists of 200,000 to 250,000 distinct CDR3 sequences, with 12% to 15% occurring once and the leading ten covering around 10%. The V segment lost 4 bases and the J segment 6 bases; nucleotides outside the gene matches: 6. Germline V CDR1 and CDR2: SGHVS, FQNEAQ. The CDR3 runs to 13 residues. This clonotype was observed many times. The sequenced sample consisted of blood, either unsorted or a sorted T cell fraction (not recorded which). This chain connects TRBV7-8 to TRBJ2-7, with TRBD2 matching over 7 bases. The clonotype originates from a human donor who was either an allogeneic HSCT recipient or a stem cell or donor lymphocyte infusion donor (not recorded which). It is not recorded whose cells these are; they may come from a transplant donor. CDR3 region: CASSYSGGSEQYF. Here the CDR3 DNA reads TGTGCCAGCAGCTATTCGGGAGGTAGCGAGCAGTACTTC.